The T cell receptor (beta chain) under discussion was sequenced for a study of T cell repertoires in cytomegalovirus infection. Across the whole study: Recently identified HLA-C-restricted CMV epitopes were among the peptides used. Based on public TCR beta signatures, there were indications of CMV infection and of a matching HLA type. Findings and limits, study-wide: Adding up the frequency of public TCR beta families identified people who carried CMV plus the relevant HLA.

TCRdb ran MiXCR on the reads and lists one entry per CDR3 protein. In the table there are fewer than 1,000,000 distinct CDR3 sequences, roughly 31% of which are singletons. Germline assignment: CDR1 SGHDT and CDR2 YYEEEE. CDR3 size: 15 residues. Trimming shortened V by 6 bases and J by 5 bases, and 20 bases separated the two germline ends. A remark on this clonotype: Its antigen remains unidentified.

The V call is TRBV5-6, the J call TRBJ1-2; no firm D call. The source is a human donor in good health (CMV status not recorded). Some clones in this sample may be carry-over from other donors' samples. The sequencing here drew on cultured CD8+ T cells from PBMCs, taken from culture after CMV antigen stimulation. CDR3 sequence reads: CASTKIRRPLYGYTF. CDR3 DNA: TGTGCCAGCACCAAAATTCGAAGACCGTTATATGGCTACACCTTC.